This T cell receptor (beta chain) was profiled in a study of a mutant IDH1 vaccine in newly diagnosed glioma. At the level of the study: Former treatment meant radiotherapy, temozolomide, or both; the majority had gotten both.

Sequencing used immunoSEQ multiplex PCR; TCRdb keeps in-frame clones, though not all of them. This table holds under 80,000 clones, 80% to 90% found once. This clone was counted only a few times. This CDR3 spans 13 amino acids. Trimming shortened V by 6 bases and J by 2 bases, and 11 bases separated the two germline ends. Germline assignment: CDR1 SGDLS and CDR2 YYNGEE. Specified time point: baseline, week 1 (first vaccination visit). Treatment denoted: pre-vaccination baseline after standard-of-care therapy. This sequence originates from a young man with glioma. Sequences were derived from PBMCs, sampled from a glioma patient treated with radiotherapy, temozolomide or both. This chain joins TRBV9 and TRBJ1-1, with D perhaps matching TRBD1 (5 bases). The CDR3: CASTWGVNTEAFF. The CDR3 bases are TGTGCCAGCACCTGGGGGGTCAACACTGAAGCTTTCTTT.